These T cell receptor beta chains were read from a single sample in a study of Tregs in tolerant kidney transplant recipients. The table came from immunoSEQ multiplex PCR; TCRdb's copy has only in-frame clones and leaves some out. The table lists some 240,000 clones, approximately 83% of them singletons, with about 0.58% in the top ten. The sequencing input was CD4+ T cells from blood. Receptors were obtained from a human donor in good health. CDR3s include the opening cysteine and the closing phenylalanine or tryptophan. D genes are given only for firm matches. Not every row has a clone size; where given, it reads once, few, many or a size class.

size	V	D	J	DNA	CDR3
-	TRBV6-5	-	TRBJ2-7	TGTGCCAGCAGTTCGAGGGGTTATGGCGAGCAGTACTTC	CASSSRGYGEQYF
-	TRBV6-1	TRBD2	TRBJ2-3	TGTGCCAGCAGTGGCCTAGCGGGGGGGCCGGATACGCAGTATTTT	CASSGLAGGPDTQYF
-	TRBV6-5	-	TRBJ1-1	TGTGCCAGCAGTTACACTTCCCAGGGAAGGGTAGCTTTCTTT	CASSYTSQGRVAFF
few	TRBV5-4	TRBD1	TRBJ2-4	TGTGCCAGCAGCCGACAGGGGGACATTCAGTACTTC	CASSRQGDIQYF
-	TRBV11-2	TRBD1	TRBJ2-7	TGTGCCAGCAGCATCGAACCGGGACAGGGATACGAGCAGTACTTC	CASSIEPGQGYEQYF
-	TRBV2	TRBD1	TRBJ2-7	TGTGCCAGCCGCAGGGGGAGCTCCTACGAGCAGTACTTC	CASRRGSSYEQYF
-	TRBV14	TRBD1	TRBJ2-2	TGTGCCAGCAGCCGGGCGACAGGGTCCGGGGAGCTGTTTTTT	CASSRATGSGELFF
-	TRBV4-2	-	TRBJ1-5	TGTGCCAGCAGCTGGGAGTATAGCAATCAGCCCCAGCATTTT	CASSWEYSNQPQHF
-	TRBV29-1	-	TRBJ2-1	TGCAGCGTCCCCACCTTCGACAGGCCTTACAATGAGCAGTTCTTC	CSVPTFDRPYNEQFF
few	TRBV7-9	-	TRBJ1-1	TGTGCCAGCAGCTTTGGGGACACTGAAGCTTTCTTT	CASSFGDTEAFF